This T cell receptor (beta chain) appears in the sequencing data of a study of persistence of HIV-infected CD4 T cells. Looking at the study overall: A median of about 8 years of suppressive ART preceded sampling. Study-wide findings and caveats: TCRbeta richness was lower in CMV- and Gag-responding cells than in anti-CD3/anti-CD28-responding cells. Antigen-responding cells were enriched for degenerate expanded CDR3beta sequences.

Lysates of CMV-infected fibroblasts at approximately 9.4 ug/mL stimulated these cells. CD4+ T cells upregulating both CD40 ligand and CD69 were sorted as responding cells. For roughly 19 hours, CD8-depleted PBMCs received anti-CD28/CD49d costimulation, a CD40-blocking antibody and enfuvirtide. Germline CDR1 and CDR2: MNHEY and SVGAGI. Trimming cost V 5 bases and J 1 base; bases outside gene matches: 5. The CDR3 contains 15 residues. This clone was counted between two and nine times. Its antigen is still unknown. Other DNA sequences within the sample encode an identical CDR3. This was the immunoSEQ version 4 assay in survey mode. Some clones are missing from TCRdb's copy, which holds only in-frame ones; the method was immunoSEQ multiplex PCR. The sample carries 10,000 to 15,000 clones, 71% recorded once.

The TCR sequence derives from an adult man with HIV who was CMV-seropositive. The chain combines TRBV6-5 with TRBJ2-4; 7 bases are shared with TRBD1. Material: CD4+ T cells sorted from PBMCs after 18-hour stimulation, obtained from a patient who received antiretroviral therapy. The CDR3 here is CASSQQQGAKNIQYF. The CDR3 nucleotides read TGTGCCAGCAGTCAACAACAGGGGGCCAAAAACATTCAGTACTTC.